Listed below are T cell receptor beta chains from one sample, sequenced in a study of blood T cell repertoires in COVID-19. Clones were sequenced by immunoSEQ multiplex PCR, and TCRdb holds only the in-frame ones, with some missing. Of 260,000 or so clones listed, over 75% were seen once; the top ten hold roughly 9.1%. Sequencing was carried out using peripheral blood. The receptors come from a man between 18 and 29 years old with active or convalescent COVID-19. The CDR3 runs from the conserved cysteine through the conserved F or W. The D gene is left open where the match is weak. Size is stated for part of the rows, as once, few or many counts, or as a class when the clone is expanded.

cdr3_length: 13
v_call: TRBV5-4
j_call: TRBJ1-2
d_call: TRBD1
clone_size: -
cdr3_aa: CASSRDSNYGYTF
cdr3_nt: TGTGCCAGCAGCCGGGACAGTAACTATGGCTACACCTTC

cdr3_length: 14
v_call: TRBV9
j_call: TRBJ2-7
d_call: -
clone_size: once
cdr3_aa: CASSFTGSSYEQYF
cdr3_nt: TGTGCCAGCAGCTTTACAGGGTCCTCCTACGAGCAGTACTTC

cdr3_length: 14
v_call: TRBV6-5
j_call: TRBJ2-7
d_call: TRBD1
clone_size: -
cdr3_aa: CASRLGQGTYEQYF
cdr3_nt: TGTGCCAGCAGACTCGGACAGGGCACCTACGAGCAGTACTTC

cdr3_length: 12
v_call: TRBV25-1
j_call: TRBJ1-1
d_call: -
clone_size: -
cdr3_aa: CASSEYGRKAFF
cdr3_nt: TGTGCCAGCAGTGAATATGGCAGAAAAGCTTTCTTT

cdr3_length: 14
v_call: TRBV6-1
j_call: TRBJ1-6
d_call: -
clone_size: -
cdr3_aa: CASSESSYNSPLHF
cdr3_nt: TGTGCCAGCAGTGAGAGCTCCTATAATTCACCCCTCCACTTT

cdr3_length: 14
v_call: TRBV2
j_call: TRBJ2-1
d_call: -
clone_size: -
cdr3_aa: CASIKGGKRNEQFF
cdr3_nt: TGTGCCAGCATTAAGGGGGGGAAGAGGAATGAGCAGTTCTTC

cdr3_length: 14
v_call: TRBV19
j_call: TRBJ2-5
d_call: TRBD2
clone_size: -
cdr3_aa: CATSTSGAQETQYF
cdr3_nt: TGTGCCACCTCGACTAGCGGGGCTCAAGAGACCCAGTACTTC

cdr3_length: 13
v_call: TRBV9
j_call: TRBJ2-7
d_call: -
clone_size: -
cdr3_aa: CASSVGDSDEQYF
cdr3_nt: TGTGCCAGCAGCGTAGGGGACTCCGACGAGCAGTACTTC

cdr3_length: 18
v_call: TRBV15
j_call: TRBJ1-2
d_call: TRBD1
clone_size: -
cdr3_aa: CATSRDLQGQGRGNGYTF
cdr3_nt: TGTGCCACCAGCAGAGATCTGCAGGGACAGGGGAGGGGGAATGGCTACACCTTC

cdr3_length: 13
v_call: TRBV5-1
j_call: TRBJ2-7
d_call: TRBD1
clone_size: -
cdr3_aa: CASSDRATYEQYF
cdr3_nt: TGCGCCAGCAGCGACAGGGCAACTTACGAGCAGTACTTC

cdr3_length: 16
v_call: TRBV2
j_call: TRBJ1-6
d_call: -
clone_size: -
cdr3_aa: CASSGRGSIYNSPLHF
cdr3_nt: TGTGCCAGCAGCGGTCGAGGATCGATCTATAATTCACCCCTCCACTTT

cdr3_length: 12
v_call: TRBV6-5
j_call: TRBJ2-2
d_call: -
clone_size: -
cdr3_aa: CASRANTGELFF
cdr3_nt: TGTGCCAGCCGGGCGAACACCGGGGAGCTGTTTTTT

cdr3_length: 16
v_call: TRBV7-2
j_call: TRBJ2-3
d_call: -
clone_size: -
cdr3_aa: CASSSVVRPGRDTQYF
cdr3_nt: TGTGCCAGCAGCTCGGTGGTGCGACCGGGGAGAGATACGCAGTATTTT

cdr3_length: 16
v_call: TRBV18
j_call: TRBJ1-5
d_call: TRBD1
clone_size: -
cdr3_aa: CASSPGTGLSNQPQHF
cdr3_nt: TGTGCCAGCTCACCTGGGACAGGACTTAGCAATCAGCCCCAGCATTTT

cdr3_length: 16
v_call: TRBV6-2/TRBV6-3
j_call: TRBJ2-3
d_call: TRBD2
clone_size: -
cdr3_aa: CASSPLAGDPTDTQYF
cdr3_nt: TGTGCCAGCAGCCCCCTGGCGGGGGATCCCACAGATACGCAGTATTTT

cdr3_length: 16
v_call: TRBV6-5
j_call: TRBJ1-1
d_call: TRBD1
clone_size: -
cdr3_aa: CASSYGAGGLSAEAFF
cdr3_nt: TGTGCCAGCAGTTACGGGGCAGGGGGCCTCAGTGCTGAAGCTTTCTTT

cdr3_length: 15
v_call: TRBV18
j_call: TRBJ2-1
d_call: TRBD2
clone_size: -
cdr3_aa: CASSPLAGGSNEQFF
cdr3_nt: TGTGCCAGCTCGCCCCTAGCGGGGGGGTCCAATGAGCAGTTCTTC

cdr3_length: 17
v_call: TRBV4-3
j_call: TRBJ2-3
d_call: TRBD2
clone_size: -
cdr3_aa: CASSQVLAGGPKDTQYF
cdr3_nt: TGCGCCAGCAGCCAAGTCCTAGCGGGGGGGCCAAAAGATACGCAGTATTTT

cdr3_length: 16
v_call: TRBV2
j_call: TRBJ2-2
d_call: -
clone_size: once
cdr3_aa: CASREGAGSNTGELFF
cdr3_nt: TGTGCCAGCAGGGAGGGGGCAGGGTCGAACACCGGGGAGCTGTTTTTT

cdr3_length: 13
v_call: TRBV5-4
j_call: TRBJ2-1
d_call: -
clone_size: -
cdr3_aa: CASSLGSGYEQFF
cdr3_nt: TGTGCCAGCAGCTTGGGTAGCGGTTATGAGCAGTTCTTC

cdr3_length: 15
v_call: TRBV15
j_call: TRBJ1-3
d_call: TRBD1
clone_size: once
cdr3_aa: CATSRDLGQLNTIYF
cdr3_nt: TGTGCCACCAGCAGAGATTTGGGACAGCTAAACACCATATATTTT

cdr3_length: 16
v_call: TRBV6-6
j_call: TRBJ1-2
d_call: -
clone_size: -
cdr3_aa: CASSPYTGTLLYGYTF
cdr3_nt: TGTGCCAGCAGCCCCTATACCGGGACACTTTTATATGGCTACACCTTC

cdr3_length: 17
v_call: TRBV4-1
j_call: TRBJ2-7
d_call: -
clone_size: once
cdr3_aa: CASSQEGRGRSNYEQYF
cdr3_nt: TGCGCCAGCAGCCAAGAGGGTAGAGGCCGTAGTAACTACGAGCAGTACTTC

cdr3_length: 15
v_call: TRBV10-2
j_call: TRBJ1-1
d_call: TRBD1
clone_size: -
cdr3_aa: CASTSGTGNALRAFF
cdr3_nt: TGCGCCAGCACTTCCGGGACAGGGAACGCCCTTCGTGCTTTCTTT

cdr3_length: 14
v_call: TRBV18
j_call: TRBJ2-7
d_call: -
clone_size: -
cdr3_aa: CASSYGFGEYEQYF
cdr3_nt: TGTGCCAGCTCATACGGGTTCGGTGAATACGAGCAGTACTTC

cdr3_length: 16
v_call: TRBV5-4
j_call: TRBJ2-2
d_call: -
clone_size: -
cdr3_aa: CASSQDTAANTGELFF
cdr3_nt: TGTGCCAGCAGCCAAGACACAGCCGCGAACACCGGGGAGCTGTTTTTT

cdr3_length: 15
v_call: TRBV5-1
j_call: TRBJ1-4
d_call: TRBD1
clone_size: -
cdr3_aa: CASSYATGGNEELFF
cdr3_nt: TGCGCCAGCAGCTATGCTACAGGGGGGAATGAGGAACTGTTTTTT

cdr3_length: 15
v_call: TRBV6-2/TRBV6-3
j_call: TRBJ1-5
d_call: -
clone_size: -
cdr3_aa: CASSYSGKPNQPQHF
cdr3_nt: TGTGCCAGCAGTTACTCTGGTAAGCCCAATCAGCCCCAGCATTTT

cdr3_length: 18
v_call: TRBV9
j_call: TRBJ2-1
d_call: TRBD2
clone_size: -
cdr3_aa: CASSVELAGGRTYNEQFF
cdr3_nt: TGTGCCAGCAGCGTAGAATTGGCGGGGGGGCGGACCTACAATGAGCAGTTCTTC

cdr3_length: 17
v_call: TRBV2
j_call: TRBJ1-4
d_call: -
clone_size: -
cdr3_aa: CASSGDRRVATNEKLFF
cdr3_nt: TGTGCCAGCAGTGGAGACAGGCGAGTTGCAACTAATGAAAAACTGTTTTTT

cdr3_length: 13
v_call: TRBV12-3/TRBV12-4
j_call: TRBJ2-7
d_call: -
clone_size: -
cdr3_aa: CASCYGGPYEQYF
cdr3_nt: TGTGCCAGCTGTTACGGGGGACCCTACGAGCAGTACTTC

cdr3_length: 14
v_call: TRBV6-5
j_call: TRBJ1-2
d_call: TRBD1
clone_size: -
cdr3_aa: CASSAGTGREGYTF
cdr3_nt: TGTGCCAGCAGCGCGGGGACAGGGAGAGAGGGCTACACCTTC

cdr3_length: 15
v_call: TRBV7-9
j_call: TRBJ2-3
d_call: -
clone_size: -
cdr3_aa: CASSLGGVGGDTQYF
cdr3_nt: TGTGCCAGCAGCTTAGGCGGGGTAGGTGGGGATACGCAGTATTTT

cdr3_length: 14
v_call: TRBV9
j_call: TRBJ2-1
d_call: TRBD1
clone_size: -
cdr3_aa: CASSGVGQGNEQFF
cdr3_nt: TGTGCCAGCAGCGGTGTCGGACAGGGGAATGAGCAGTTCTTC

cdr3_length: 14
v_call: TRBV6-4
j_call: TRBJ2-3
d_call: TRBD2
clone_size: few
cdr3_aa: CASSDSGGADTQYF
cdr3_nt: TGTGCCAGCAGTGACAGCGGGGGGGCAGATACGCAGTATTTT

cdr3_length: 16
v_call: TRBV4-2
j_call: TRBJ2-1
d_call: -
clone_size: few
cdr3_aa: CASSQGMVVSSNEQFF
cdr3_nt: TGTGCCAGCAGCCAAGGAATGGTAGTTTCTTCCAATGAGCAGTTCTTC

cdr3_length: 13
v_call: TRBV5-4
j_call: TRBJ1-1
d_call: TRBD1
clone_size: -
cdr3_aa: CASSRDRNTEAFF
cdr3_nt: TGTGCCAGCAGCCGGGACAGGAACACTGAAGCTTTCTTT

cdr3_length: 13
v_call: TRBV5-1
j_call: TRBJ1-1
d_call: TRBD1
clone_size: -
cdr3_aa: CASTPQGFGEAFF
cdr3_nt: TGCGCCAGCACCCCACAGGGGTTCGGTGAAGCTTTCTTT

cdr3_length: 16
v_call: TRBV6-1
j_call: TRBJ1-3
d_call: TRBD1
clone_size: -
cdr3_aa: CASSVRQGEVGNTIYF
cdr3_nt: TGTGCCAGCAGTGTCCGACAGGGCGAAGTGGGAAACACCATATATTTT

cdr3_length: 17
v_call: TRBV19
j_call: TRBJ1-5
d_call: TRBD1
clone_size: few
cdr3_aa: CASSLTLGQGNNQPQHF
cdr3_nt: TGTGCCAGTAGTCTAACCCTGGGACAGGGGAACAATCAGCCCCAGCATTTT

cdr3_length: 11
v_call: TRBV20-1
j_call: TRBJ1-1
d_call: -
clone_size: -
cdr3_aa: CSAFVQGEAFF
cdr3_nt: TGCAGTGCTTTTGTACAGGGAGAAGCTTTCTTT

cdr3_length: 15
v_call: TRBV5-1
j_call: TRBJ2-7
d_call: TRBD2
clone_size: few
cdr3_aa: CASGLAGGTSYEQYF
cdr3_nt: TGCGCCTCGGGACTAGCGGGGGGCACGTCCTACGAGCAGTACTTC

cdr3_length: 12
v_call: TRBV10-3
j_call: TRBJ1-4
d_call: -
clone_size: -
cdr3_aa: CATRTGNEKLFF
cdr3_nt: TGTGCCACCAGGACGGGAAATGAAAAACTGTTTTTT